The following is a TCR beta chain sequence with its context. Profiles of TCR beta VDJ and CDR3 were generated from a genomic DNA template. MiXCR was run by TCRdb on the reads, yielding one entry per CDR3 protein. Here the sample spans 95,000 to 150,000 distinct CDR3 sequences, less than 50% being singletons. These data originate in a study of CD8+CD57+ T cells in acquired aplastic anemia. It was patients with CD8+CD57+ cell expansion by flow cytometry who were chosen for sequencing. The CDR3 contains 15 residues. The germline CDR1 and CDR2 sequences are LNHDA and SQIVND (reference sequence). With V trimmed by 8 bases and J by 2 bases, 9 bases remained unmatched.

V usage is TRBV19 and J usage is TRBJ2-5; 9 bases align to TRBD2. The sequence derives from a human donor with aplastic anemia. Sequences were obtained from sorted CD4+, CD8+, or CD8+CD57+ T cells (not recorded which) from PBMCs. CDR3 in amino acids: CASGPSGVNQETQYF. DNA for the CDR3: TGTGCCAGTGGCCCTAGCGGGGTGAATCAAGAGACCCAGTACTTC.